This TCR beta chain was recovered during a study of T-cell memory formation after mild COVID-19. General study results and limits: Mostly located in CM and EM were contracting CD4+ clones, with contracting CD8+ clones located in EMRA.

V was trimmed by 4 bases and J by 12 bases, leaving 14 bases between them. Germline assignment: CDR1 SGHNT and CDR2 YYREEE (reference sequence). This CDR3 region has 12 residues. In TCRdb, the 5' RACE reads were re-called with MiXCR into one record per CDR3 protein. Here the sample spans approximately 290,000 distinct CDR3 sequences, 15% to 20% being singletons. Remarks on this clonotype: Its antigen is currently unknown.

The receptor was derived from a man aged 18 to 30 who had mild COVID-19 (a few samples of this study predate the infection). Cell type and time point are not known. The sequenced material came from PBMCs or a T cell subset sorted from them (not recorded which). V gene TRBV5-4 combines with J gene TRBJ2-4; D is possibly TRBD1 or TRBD2 (6 bases each). The chain's CDR3 is CASSPRGDSQYF. As DNA, the CDR3 is TGTGCCAGCAGCCCGAGGGGGGATAGTCAGTACTTC. Full variable domain (remainder filled in from reference TRBV5-4 and TRBJ2-4): ETGVTQSPTHLIKTRGQQVTLRCSSQSGHNTVSWYQQALGQGPQFIFQYYREEENGRGNFPPRFSGLQFPNYSSELNVNALELDDSALYLCASSPRGDSQYFGAGTRLSVL.